Reported below is one T cell receptor (beta chain). V dropped 0 bases and J dropped 5; count of bases not matched to a gene: 15. The V gene's germline CDR1 is LGHDT and CDR2 YNNKEL (reference sequence). The CDR3 totals 18 residues. Repertoires were generated with immunoSEQ multiplex PCR, while TCRdb's copy carries only in-frame clones and drops some. This table holds 300,000 or so clones, approximately 86% found once. The source of the sample is a study of blood T cell repertoires in COVID-19. This sequence was found in a man aged 65 to 79 with acute or convalescent COVID-19. V and J are TRBV3-1 (or the pseudogene TRBV3-2) and TRBJ1-1; 7 bases line up with TRBD1. The material sequenced was peripheral blood. The CDR3 region is CASSQDRGQWKENTEAFF. The CDR3 nucleotides are TGTGCCAGCAGCCAAGATAGGGGACAGTGGAAAGAGAATACTGAAGCTTTCTTT.